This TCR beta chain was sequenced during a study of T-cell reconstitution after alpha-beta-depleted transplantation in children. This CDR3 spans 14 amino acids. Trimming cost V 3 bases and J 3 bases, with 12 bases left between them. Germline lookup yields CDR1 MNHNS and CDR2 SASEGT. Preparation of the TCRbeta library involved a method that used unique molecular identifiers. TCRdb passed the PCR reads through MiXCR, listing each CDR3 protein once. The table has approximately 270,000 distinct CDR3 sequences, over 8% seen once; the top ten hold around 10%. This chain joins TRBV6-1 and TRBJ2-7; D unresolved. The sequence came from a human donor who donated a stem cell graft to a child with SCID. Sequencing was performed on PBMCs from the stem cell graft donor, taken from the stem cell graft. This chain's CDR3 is CASSEFLDYYEQYF. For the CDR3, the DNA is TGTGCCAGCAGTGAGTTCCTGGATTACTACGAGCAGTACTTC.